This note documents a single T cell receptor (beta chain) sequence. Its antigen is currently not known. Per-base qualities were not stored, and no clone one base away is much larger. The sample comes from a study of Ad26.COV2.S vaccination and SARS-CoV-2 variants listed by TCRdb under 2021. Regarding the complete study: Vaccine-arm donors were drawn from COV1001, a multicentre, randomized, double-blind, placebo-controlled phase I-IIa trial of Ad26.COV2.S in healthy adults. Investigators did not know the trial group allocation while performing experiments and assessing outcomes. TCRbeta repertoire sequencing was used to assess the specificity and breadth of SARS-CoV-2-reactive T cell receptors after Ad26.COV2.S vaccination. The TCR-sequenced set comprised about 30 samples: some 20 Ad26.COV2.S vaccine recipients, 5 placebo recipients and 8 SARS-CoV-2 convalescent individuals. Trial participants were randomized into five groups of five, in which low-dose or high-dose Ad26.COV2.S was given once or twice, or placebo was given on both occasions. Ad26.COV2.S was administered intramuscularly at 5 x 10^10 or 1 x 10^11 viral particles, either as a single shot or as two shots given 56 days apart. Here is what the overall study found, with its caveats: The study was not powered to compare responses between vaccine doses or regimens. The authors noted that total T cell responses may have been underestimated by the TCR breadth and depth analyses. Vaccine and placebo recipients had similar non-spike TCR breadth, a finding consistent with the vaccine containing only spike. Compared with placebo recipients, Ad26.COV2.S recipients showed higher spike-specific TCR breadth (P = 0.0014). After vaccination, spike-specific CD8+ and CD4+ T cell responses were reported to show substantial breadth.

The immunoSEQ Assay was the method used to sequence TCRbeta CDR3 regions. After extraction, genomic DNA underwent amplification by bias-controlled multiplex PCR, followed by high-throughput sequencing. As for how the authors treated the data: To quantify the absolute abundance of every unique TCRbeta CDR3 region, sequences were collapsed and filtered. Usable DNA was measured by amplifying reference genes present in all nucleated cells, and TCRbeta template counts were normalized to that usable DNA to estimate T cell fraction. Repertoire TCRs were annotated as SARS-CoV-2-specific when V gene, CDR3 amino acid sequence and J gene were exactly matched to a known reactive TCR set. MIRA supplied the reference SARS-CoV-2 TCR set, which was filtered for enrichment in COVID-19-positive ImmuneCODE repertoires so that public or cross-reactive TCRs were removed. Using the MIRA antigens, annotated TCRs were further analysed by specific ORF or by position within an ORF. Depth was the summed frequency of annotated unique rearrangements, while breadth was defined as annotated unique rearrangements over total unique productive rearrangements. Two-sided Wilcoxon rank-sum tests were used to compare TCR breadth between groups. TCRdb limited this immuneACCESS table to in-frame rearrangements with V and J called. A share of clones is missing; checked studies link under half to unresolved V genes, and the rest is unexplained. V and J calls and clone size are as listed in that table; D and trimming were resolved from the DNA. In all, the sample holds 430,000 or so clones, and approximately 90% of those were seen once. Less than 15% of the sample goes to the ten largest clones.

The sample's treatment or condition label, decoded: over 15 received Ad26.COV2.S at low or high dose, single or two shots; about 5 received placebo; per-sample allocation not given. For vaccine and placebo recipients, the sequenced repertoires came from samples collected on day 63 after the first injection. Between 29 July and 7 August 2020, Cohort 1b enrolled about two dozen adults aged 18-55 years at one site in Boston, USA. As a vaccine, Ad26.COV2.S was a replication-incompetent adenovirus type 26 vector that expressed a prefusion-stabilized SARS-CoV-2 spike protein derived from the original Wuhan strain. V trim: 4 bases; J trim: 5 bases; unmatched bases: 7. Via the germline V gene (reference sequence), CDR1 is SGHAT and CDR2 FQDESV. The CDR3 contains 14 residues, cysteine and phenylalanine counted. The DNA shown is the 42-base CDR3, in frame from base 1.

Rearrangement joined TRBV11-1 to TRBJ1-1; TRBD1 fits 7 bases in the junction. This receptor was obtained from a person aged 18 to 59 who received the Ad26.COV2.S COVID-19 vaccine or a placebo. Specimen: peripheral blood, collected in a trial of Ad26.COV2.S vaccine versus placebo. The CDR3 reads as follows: CASSSVGTATEAFF. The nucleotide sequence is TGTGCCAGCAGCTCTGTCGGGACAGCTACTGAAGCTTTCTTT.